These 4 T cell receptor beta chains were sequenced from one sample in a study of metastatic and nonmetastatic thyroid tumors. All patients were treatment-naive before thyroid surgery. TCRdb re-called the PCR reads through MiXCR. The table has some 20,000 clones, about a quarter seen once; the top ten hold about 6%. Sequencing was carried out using tumor tissue. The receptors derive from a female donor with papillary thyroid cancer or a benign thyroid nodule (not recorded which). Some clones in this sample may be carry-over from other donors' samples.

A few counts support this clone. This rearrangement joins TRBV2 to TRBJ2-7; 11 nucleotides match TRBD2. With V trimmed by 4 bases and J by 2 bases, 1 base remained unmatched. The CDR3 is made up of 14 amino acids. Per germline, CDR1 SNHLY and CDR2 FYNNEI. CDR3 nucleotides: TGTGCCAGCAGTGGACTAGCGGGGACCTACGAGCAGTACTTC. Translated, it gives CASSGLAGTYEQYF. Using reference TRBV2 and TRBJ2-7 for the parts outside the CDR3, the full variable domain is EPEVTQTPSHQVTQMGQEVILRCVPISNHLYFYWYRQILGQKVEFLVSFYNNEISEKSEIFDDQFSVERPDGSNFTLKIRSTKLEDSAMYFCASSGLAGTYEQYFGPGTRLTVT.

This clone was counted ten times or more. The chain uses TRBV7-9 and TRBJ1-2; D unclear. In germline, CDR1 is SEHNR, CDR2 FQNEAQ (reference sequence). V gave up 7 bases and J gave up 8 bases, with 20 bases separating them. The CDR3 extends over 14 amino acids. This CDR3 reads CASTHSWRTDGYTF. CDR3 sequence (DNA): TGTGCCAGCACCCACTCATGGAGGACCGACGGCTACACCTTC.

The chain uses TRBV19 and TRBJ2-1, with D uncertain. The CDR3 is 16 residues long. Germline lookup yields CDR1 LNHDA and CDR2 SQIVND (reference sequence). Trimming shortened V by 3 bases and J by 0 bases, and 12 bases separated the two germline ends. The CDR3 loop reads CASSIILIASYNEQFF. The CDR3 coding sequence is TGTGCCAGTAGTATCATCCTCATCGCCTCCTACAATGAGCAGTTCTTC.

This clone was counted at least ten times. The rearrangement links TRBV5-1 to TRBJ2-3, with no clear D. The germline V gene has CDR1 SGHRS and CDR2 YFSETQ. With 0 bases removed from V and 6 bases from J, the gap between germline ends came to 5 bases. The CDR3 contains 12 residues. The CDR3 sequence: CASSLEADTQYF. The DNA for the CDR3 is TGCGCCAGCAGCTTGGAGGCGGATACGCAGTATTTT. Complete variable domain (other parts from reference TRBV5-1 and TRBJ2-3): KAGVTQTPRYLIKTRGQQVTLSCSPISGHRSVSWYQQTPGQGLQFLFEYFSETQRNKGNFPGRFSGRQFSNSRSEMNVSTLELGDSALYLCASSLEADTQYFGPGTRLTVL.